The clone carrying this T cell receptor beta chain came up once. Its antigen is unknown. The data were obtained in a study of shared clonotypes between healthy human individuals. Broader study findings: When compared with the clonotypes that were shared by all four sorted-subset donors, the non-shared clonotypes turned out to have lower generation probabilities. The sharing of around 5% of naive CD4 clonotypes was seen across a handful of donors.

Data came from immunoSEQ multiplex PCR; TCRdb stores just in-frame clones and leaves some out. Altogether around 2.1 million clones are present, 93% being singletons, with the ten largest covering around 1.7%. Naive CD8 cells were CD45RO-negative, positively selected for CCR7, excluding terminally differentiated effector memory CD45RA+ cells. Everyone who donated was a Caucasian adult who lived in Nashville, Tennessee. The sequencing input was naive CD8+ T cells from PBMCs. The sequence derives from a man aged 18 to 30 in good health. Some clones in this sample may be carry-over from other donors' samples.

For the CDR3, the DNA is TGTGCCAGCAGTTCCCCGGAACAGGGAGGGGGCTACACCTTC. Its translation: CASSSPEQGGGYTF. The rearrangement uses TRBV27 and TRBJ1-2, with D perhaps TRBD1 (6 bases). The length of the CDR3 is 14 residues. Trimming took 4 bases from V and 8 from J, leaving 17 bases between them. CDR1 and CDR2 (germline): MNHEY, SMNVEV (reference sequence).